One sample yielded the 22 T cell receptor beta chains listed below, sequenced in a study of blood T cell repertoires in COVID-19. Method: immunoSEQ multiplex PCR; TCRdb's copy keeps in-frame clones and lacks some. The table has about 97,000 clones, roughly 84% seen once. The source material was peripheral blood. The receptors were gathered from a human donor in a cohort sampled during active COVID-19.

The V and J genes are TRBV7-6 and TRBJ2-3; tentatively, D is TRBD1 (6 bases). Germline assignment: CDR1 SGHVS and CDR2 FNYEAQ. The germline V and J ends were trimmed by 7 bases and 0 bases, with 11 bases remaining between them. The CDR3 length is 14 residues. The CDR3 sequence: CASKTGSSTDTQYF. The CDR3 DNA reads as TGTGCCAGCAAGACAGGCTCAAGCACAGATACGCAGTATTTT.

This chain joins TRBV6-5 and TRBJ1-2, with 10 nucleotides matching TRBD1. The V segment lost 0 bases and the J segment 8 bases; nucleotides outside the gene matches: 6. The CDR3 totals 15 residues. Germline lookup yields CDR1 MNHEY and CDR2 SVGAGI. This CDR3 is CASSYSPTGGWGYTF. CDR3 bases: TGTGCCAGCAGTTACTCGCCGACAGGGGGCTGGGGCTACACCTTC.

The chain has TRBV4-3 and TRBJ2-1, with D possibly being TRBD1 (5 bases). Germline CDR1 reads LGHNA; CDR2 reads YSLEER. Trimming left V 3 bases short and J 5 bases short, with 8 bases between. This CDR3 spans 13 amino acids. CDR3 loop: CASSQQGDNEQFF. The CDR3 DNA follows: TGCGCCAGCAGCCAGCAGGGTGACAATGAGCAGTTCTTC.

The CDR3 nucleotides read TGTGCCAGCCAGACTAGCGGGGGGGCCATCAGCACCGGGGAGCTGTTTTTT. Translated: CASQTSGGAISTGELFF. The chain links TRBV7-6 to TRBJ2-2, with TRBD2 matching 14 bases. The germline gives CDR1 SGHVS, CDR2 FNYEAQ. The CDR3 extends over 17 amino acids. V lost 8 bases and J lost 4; bases outside the gene matches: 9.

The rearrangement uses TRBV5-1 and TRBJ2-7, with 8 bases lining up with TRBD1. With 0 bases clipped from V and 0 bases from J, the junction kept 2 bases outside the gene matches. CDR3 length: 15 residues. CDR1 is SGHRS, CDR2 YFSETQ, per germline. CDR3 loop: CASSLGTGSSYEQYF. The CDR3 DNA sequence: TGCGCCAGCAGCTTGGGGACAGGGAGCTCCTACGAGCAGTACTTC.

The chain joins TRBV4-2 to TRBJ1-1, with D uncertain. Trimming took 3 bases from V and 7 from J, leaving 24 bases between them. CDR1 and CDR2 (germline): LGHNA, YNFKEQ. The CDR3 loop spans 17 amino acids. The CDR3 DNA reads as TGTGCCAGCAGCCAGCCGAACCCGGTCGAAGAGGATATTGAAGCTTTCTTT. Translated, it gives CASSQPNPVEEDIEAFF.

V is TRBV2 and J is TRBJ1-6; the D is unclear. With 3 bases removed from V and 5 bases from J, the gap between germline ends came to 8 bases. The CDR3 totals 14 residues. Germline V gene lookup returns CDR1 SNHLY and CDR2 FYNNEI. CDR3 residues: CASSEYGNNSPLHF. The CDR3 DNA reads TGTGCCAGCAGTGAGTACGGGAATAATTCACCCCTCCACTTT.

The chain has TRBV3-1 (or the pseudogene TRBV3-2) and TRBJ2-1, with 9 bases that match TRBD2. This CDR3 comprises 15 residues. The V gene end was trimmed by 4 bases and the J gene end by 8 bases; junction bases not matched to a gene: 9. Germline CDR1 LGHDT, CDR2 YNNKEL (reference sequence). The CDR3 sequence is CASSLGTSRFYEQFF. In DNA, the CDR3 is TGTGCCAGCAGCCTTGGGACTAGCCGGTTTTATGAGCAGTTCTTC.

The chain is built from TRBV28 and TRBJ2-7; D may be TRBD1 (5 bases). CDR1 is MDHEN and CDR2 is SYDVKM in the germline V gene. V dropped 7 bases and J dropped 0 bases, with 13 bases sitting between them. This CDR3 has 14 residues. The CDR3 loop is CASTRQLSSYEQYF. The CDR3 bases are TGTGCCAGCACCCGACAGTTAAGCTCCTACGAGCAGTACTTC. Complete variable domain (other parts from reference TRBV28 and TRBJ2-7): DVKVTQSSRYLVKRTGEKVFLECVQDMDHENMFWYRQDPGLGLRLIYFSYDVKMKEKGDIPEGYSVSREKKERFSLILESASTNQTSMYLCASTRQLSSYEQYFGPGTRLTVT.

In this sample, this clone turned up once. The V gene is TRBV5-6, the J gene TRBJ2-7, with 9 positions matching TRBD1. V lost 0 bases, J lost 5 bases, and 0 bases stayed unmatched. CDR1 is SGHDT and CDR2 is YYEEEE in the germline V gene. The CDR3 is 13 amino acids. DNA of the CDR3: TGTGCCAGCAGCTTGGGGGACAGGGACGAGCAGTACTTC. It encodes CASSLGDRDEQYF. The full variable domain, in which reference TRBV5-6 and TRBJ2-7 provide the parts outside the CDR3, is DAGVTQSPTHLIKTRGQQVTLRCSPKSGHDTVSWYQQALGQGPQFIFQYYEEEERQRGNFPDRFSGHQFPNYSSELNVNALLLGDSALYLCASSLGDRDEQYFGPGTRLTVT.

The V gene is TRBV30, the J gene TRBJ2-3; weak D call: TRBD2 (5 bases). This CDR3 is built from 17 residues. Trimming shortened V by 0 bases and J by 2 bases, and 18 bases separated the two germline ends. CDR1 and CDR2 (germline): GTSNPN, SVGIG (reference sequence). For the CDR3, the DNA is TGTGCCTGGAGTGTACGAGGAGGCCGGAGACTCACAGATACGCAGTATTTT. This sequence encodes CAWSVRGGRRLTDTQYF.

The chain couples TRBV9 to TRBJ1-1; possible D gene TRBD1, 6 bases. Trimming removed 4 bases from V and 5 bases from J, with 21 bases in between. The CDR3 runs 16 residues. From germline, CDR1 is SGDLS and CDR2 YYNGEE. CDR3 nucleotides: TGTGCCAGCAGCACCGGAGGTGGGCAGGGGTCGACTGAAGCTTTCTTT. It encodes CASSTGGGQGSTEAFF.

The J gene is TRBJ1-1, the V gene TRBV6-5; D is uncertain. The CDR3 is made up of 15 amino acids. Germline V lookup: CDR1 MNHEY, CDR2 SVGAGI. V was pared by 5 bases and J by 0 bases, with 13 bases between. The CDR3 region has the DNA TGTGCCAGCAGTATTAACCGGAGGGTGAACACTGAAGCTTTCTTT. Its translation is CASSINRRVNTEAFF.

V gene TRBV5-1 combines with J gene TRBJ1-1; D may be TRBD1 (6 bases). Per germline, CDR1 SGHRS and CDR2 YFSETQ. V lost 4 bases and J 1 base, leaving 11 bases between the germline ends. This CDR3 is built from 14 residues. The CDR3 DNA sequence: TGCGCCAGCAGCGAACAGGGTAGGAACACTGAAGCTTTCTTT. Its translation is CASSEQGRNTEAFF.

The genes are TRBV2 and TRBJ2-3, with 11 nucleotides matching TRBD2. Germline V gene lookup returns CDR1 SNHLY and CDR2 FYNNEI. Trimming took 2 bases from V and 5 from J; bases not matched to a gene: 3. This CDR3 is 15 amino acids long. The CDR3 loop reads CASSESSGGQDTQYF. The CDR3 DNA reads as TGTGCCAGCAGTGAATCTAGCGGGGGGCAAGATACGCAGTATTTT.

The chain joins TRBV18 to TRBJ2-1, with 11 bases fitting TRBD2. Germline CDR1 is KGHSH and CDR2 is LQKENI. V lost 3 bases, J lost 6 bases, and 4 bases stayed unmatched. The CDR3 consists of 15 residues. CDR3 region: CASSPGTSGLNEQFF. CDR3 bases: TGTGCCAGCTCACCTGGGACTAGCGGCCTCAATGAGCAGTTCTTC.

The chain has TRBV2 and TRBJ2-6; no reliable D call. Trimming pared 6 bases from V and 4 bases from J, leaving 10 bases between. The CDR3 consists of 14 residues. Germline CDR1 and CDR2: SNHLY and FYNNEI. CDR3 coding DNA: TGTGCCAGCAGGATGAACCGGGGGGCCAACGTCCTGACTTTC. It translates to CASRMNRGANVLTF.

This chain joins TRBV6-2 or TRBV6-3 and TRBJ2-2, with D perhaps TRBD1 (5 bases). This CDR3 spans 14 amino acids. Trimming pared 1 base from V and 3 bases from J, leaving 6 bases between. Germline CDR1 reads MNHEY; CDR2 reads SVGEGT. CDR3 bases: TGTGCCAGCAGTTACTTCAGGGACACCGGGGAGCTGTTTTTT. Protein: CASSYFRDTGELFF.

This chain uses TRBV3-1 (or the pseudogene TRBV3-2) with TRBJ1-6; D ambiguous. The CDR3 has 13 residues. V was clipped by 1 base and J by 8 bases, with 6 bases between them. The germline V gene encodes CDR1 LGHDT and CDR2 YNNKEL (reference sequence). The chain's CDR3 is CASSQGSDSPLHF. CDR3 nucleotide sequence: TGTGCCAGCAGCCAAGGGAGTGATTCACCCCTCCACTTT.

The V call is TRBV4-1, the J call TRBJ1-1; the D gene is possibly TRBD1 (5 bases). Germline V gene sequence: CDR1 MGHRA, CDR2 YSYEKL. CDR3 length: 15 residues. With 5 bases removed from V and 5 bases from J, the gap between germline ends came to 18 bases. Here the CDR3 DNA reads TGCGCCAGCAGCACCCGGCGTGGGGGGGAAACTGAAGCTTTCTTT. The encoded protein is CASSTRRGGETEAFF.

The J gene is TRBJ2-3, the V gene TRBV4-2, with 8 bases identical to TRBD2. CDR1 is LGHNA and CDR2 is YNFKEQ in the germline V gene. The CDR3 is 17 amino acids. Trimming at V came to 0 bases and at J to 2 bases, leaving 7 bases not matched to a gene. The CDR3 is CASSQEGRGAITDTQYF. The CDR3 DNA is TGTGCCAGCAGCCAAGAAGGGCGGGGGGCGATCACAGATACGCAGTATTTT.

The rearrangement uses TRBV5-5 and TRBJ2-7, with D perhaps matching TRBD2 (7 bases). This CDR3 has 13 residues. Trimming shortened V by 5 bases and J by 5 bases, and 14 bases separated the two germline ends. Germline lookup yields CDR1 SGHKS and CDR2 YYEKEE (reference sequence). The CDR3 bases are TGTGCCAGCAGTTCCGGGGGGCAGGACGAGCAGTACTTC. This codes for CASSSGGQDEQYF.